This T cell receptor (beta chain) emerged from a study of OX40 agonist ivuxolimab in advanced cancers. Study summary: While on treatment, patients had intravenous ivuxolimab at 0.01 to 10 mg/kg every 2 weeks. Study conclusions and caveats: Among T cells, CD8+ cells averaged more expanded clones than CD4+ cells. At doses 0.1 to 3.0 mg/kg, CD4+ and CD8+ clones expanded.

As concerns this clone: What it binds is unknown.

There are 17 residues in the CDR3. Germline CDR1 is SGHNT and CDR2 is YYREEE (reference sequence). Trimming removed 4 bases from V and 3 bases from J, with 21 bases in between. Clones were sequenced by immunoSEQ multiplex PCR, and TCRdb holds only the in-frame ones, with some missing. The repertoire consists of roughly 49,000 clones, with around 90% occurring once and the leading ten covering 3.4%. The clonotype comes from an adult with an advanced solid tumor such as melanoma, head and neck, liver or kidney cancer. The material sequenced was CD4+ or CD8+ T cells sorted from blood, taken in a trial of the OX40 agonist ivuxolimab. The V call is TRBV5-4, the J call TRBJ2-3; possible D gene TRBD1, 6 bases. The CDR3 sequence is CASSPQLGARLTDTQYF. The DNA for the CDR3 is TGTGCCAGCAGCCCTCAGTTGGGGGCTAGATTGACAGATACGCAGTATTTT.